This record concerns one TCR beta chain sequence. Its antigen is as yet unknown. The data belong to a study of beta chain features in type 1 diabetes. Isolated RNA was reverse transcribed in full, so expressed TCRB transcripts were sequenced. Sequencing was performed with immunoSEQ multiplex PCR; in TCRdb, only in-frame clones are kept and a portion is missing. Counted here are nearly 350,000 clones, 7% to 10% occurring once; the ten biggest clones make up about 1%. Study results and caveats: Junctions at VDJ sites from type 1 diabetes patients had fewer insertions and more deletions. Possibly, sequencing cDNA over-represented cells that had high TCR expression levels. Patients with Type 1 diabetes showed moderately but significantly shorter TCRB CDR3s in all four CD4+ subsets.

Source material: central memory CD4+ T cells from blood. The sequence derives from a man younger than 40 with type 1 diabetes.

This chain's CDR3 is CSVAGDYGTQYF. The CDR3 nucleotides are TGCAGCGTTGCAGGGGATTACGGGACCCAGTACTTC. The V and J genes are TRBV29-1 and TRBJ2-5; D is possibly TRBD1 (6 bases). With 4 bases removed from V and 7 bases from J, the gap between germline ends came to 13 bases. This CDR3 spans 12 amino acids. Germline V gene data show CDR1 as SQVTM and CDR2 as ANQGSEA.